The present T cell receptor (beta chain) was sequenced within a study of blood T cell repertoires in COVID-19. This CDR3 region has 15 residues. V was pared by 6 bases and J by 2 bases, with 7 bases of the junction left unmatched. CDR1 and CDR2 from the germline V gene are SNHLY and FYNNEI. This clone has just one count. Libraries were prepared by immunoSEQ multiplex PCR; TCRdb keeps only in-frame clonotypes and omits some of them. The sample shows 90,000 to 120,000 clones, around 90% of them seen only once. The genes are TRBV2 and TRBJ1-5, with 7 positions matching TRBD1. Sequenced sample: peripheral blood. The TCR was taken from a man aged 35 to 55 with active or convalescent COVID-19. Here the CDR3 DNA reads TGTGCCAGCAGGCCCGACAGGGTTGGCAATCAGCCCCAGCATTTT. Its protein is CASRPDRVGNQPQHF. The complete variable domain, with remaining parts taken from reference TRBV2 and TRBJ1-5, reads EPEVTQTPSHQVTQMGQEVILRCVPISNHLYFYWYRQILGQKVEFLVSFYNNEISEKSEIFDDQFSVERPDGSNFTLKIRSTKLEDSAMYFCASRPDRVGNQPQHFGDGTRLSIL.